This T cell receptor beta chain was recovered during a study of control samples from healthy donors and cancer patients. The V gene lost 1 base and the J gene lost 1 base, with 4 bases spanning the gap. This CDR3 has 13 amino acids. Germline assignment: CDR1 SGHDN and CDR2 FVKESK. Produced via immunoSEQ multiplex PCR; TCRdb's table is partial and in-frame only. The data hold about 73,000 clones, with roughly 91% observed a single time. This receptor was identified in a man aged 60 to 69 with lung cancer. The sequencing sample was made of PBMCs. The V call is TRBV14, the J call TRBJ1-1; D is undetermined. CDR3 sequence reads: CASSQAPNTEAFF. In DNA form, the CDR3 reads TGTGCCAGCAGCCAAGCTCCGAACACTGAAGCTTTCTTT.